Shown below are 2 T cell receptor beta chains from a single sample sequenced in a study of T cell changes during pregnancy in multiple sclerosis. Repertoires were generated with immunoSEQ multiplex PCR, while TCRdb's copy carries only in-frame clones and drops some. Here the sample spans some 60,000 clones, 90% to 95% being singletons. Sequencing was performed on peripheral blood, taken in the third trimester of pregnancy. The receptors were sampled from a female donor in good health, enrolled as a control in a pregnancy study.

The chain is built from TRBV5-6 and TRBJ1-2, with D hard to call. The germline V gene has CDR1 SGHDT and CDR2 YYEEEE. CDR3 size: 13 residues. The V gene lost 0 bases and the J gene lost 6 bases, with 9 bases spanning the gap. The CDR3 DNA follows: TGTGCCAGCAGCTTGGCCCAGGCCGATGGCTACACCTTC. Its protein product is CASSLAQADGYTF. The complete variable domain, with remaining parts taken from reference TRBV5-6 and TRBJ1-2, reads DAGVTQSPTHLIKTRGQQVTLRCSPKSGHDTVSWYQQALGQGPQFIFQYYEEEERQRGNFPDRFSGHQFPNYSSELNVNALLLGDSALYLCASSLAQADGYTFGSGTRLTVV.

The rearrangement links TRBV19 to TRBJ1-1; the match to TRBD1 covers 7 bases. The CDR3 has 15 amino acids. Germline-derived CDR1 and CDR2 are LNHDA and SQIVND (reference sequence). The J segment lost 2 bases and the V segment lost 6 bases, leaving 9 bases of the junction unmatched. In DNA form, the CDR3 reads TGTGCCAGTAGACCGGGACAGATCATTAACACTGAAGCTTTCTTT. It specifies CASRPGQIINTEAFF.